These 7 T cell receptor beta chains share one sample of origin, sequenced in a study of blood T cell repertoires in COVID-19. Clones were read by immunoSEQ multiplex PCR, and TCRdb kept only the in-frame ones, dropping some. The data contain approximately 86,000 clones, 80% of them singletons. Sequences were obtained from peripheral blood. The receptors stem from a woman aged 70-85 years with acute or convalescent COVID-19.

The J gene is TRBJ2-1, the V gene TRBV5-1, with a possible D match to TRBD2 (6 bases). V shed 6 bases and J shed 0 bases, with 22 bases lying between them. CDR1 is SGHRS and CDR2 is YFSETQ in the germline V gene. The CDR3 is made up of 18 amino acids. The CDR3 protein is CASTLEGLQRFSYNEQFF. CDR3 sequence (DNA): TGCGCCAGCACCCTGGAGGGGCTGCAGCGTTTCTCCTACAATGAGCAGTTCTTC.

The chain has TRBV4-1 and TRBJ2-1, with 11 bases identical to TRBD2. Germline V gene sequence: CDR1 MGHRA, CDR2 YSYEKL. V shed 1 base and J 8 bases; nucleotides not matched to a gene: 13. CDR3 length: 18 residues. The CDR3 region is CASSQASLAGVLSHEQFF. As DNA, the CDR3 is TGCGCCAGCAGCCAAGCCTCACTAGCGGGAGTCCTCAGCCATGAGCAGTTCTTC.

The CDR3 DNA reads TGCGCCAGCAGCCAAGTACCGGGACAGGGAGTTTACGAGCAGTACTTC. Protein product: CASSQVPGQGVYEQYF. This chain connects TRBV4-1 to TRBJ2-7, with 9 bases matching TRBD1. This CDR3 region has 16 residues. Looked up from germline, CDR1 is MGHRA and CDR2 is YSYEKL. The J segment lost 4 bases and the V segment lost 1 base, leaving 8 bases of the junction unmatched.

This sequence joins TRBV5-3 and TRBJ2-1, with D possibly matching TRBD2 (5 bases). TRBV5-3 carries the ORF label, with uncertain function. With 4 bases removed from V and 14 bases from J, the gap between germline ends came to 13 bases. CDR3 length: 11 residues. This CDR3 is CARSKETNEFF. Here the CDR3 DNA reads TGTGCCAGAAGCAAAGAGACTAATGAGTTCTTC.

The chain is built from TRBV7-2 and TRBJ2-1; 9 bases map to TRBD1. V lost 5 bases and J lost 8; bases outside the gene matches: 10. Germline values: CDR1 SGHTA, CDR2 FQGNSA. This CDR3 has 15 amino acids. The CDR3: CASSRDRGTIDEQFF. The DNA of the CDR3 is TGTGCCAGCAGCCGCGACAGGGGGACCATCGATGAGCAGTTCTTC.

This clone has only a few counts. The chain carries TRBV7-2 and TRBJ1-6; no clear D. The germline CDR1 and CDR2 sequences are SGHTA and FQGNSA. The CDR3 sequence is 16 residues long. Trimming shortened V by 5 bases and J by 4 bases, and 15 bases separated the two germline ends. CDR3 sequence: CASSLTRPRYNSPLHF. The CDR3 coding sequence is TGTGCCAGCAGCCTAACCCGCCCGCGGTATAATTCACCCCTCCACTTT. Variable domain in full (rest from reference TRBV7-2 and TRBJ1-6): GAGVSQSPSNKVTEKGKDVELRCDPISGHTALYWYRQSLGQGLEFLIYFQGNSAPDKSGLPSDRFSAERTGGSVSTLTIQRTQQEDSAVYLCASSLTRPRYNSPLHFGNGTRLTVT.

This clone has just one count. This sequence joins TRBV29-1 and TRBJ1-5; D not certain. CDR1 and CDR2 from the germline V gene are SQVTM and ANQGSEA. This CDR3 region has 14 residues. V was pared by 4 bases and J by 2 bases, with 12 bases between. This CDR3 reads CSVGDTPGNQPQHF. The CDR3 region has the DNA TGCAGCGTTGGAGATACCCCGGGCAATCAGCCCCAGCATTTT.